This T cell receptor (beta chain) stems from a study of regulatory T cells in long-lasting Graves disease. Study-wide context: Positive TSH receptor antibodies alongside over 5 years of antithyroid drugs were what marked Graves' disease as persistent. Study outcomes and limitations: A greater number of public clonotypes (roughly 2,700) was shared by persistent patients than by new patients (about 890).

The germline V and J ends were trimmed by 0 bases and 3 bases, with 11 bases remaining between them. The CDR3 runs 15 residues. CDR1 is MNHEY and CDR2 is SVGEGT in the germline V gene. Building of the TCR beta libraries involved iRepertoire HTBI primers and Arm-PCR of CDR3 regions. In TCRdb, the multiplex PCR reads were re-called with MiXCR into one record per CDR3 protein. The sample has about half a million distinct CDR3 sequences; approximately 23% are singletons. This clonotype was recorded at least ten times. Its cognate antigen is unknown. Time point in this sample: persistent/refractory GD, antithyroid drugs over 5 years with positive TRAb. Researchers made the TCR library from RNA that was extracted from PBMCs.

The sample in question was peripheral blood mononuclear cells (PBMCs), obtained when the disease was refractory, from a patient treated with antithyroid drugs. V and J are TRBV6-2 or TRBV6-3 and TRBJ1-2; no firm D call. The sequence came from a female donor with Graves disease. The CDR3 here is CASSYSRDGHYGYTF. CDR3 coding DNA: TGTGCCAGCAGTTACTCTAGAGACGGTCACTATGGCTACACCTTC.